What follows are 13 T cell receptor beta chains derived from one specimen sequenced in a study of blood T cell repertoires in COVID-19. Assay: immunoSEQ multiplex PCR; the TCRdb copy retains only in-frame clones and omits some. This table holds approximately 320,000 clones, over 75% found once. Sequencing input: peripheral blood. These receptor sequences come from a human donor in a cohort sampled during active COVID-19.

V usage is TRBV6-5 and J usage is TRBJ1-2; D is unresolved. V dropped 5 bases and J dropped 4 bases, with 8 bases sitting between them. Germline assignment: CDR1 MNHEY and CDR2 SVGAGI. The CDR3 is made up of 12 amino acids. The CDR3 nucleotides read TGTGCCAGCAGTCTCACAGTCTATGGCTACACCTTC. This sequence encodes CASSLTVYGYTF.

The chain couples TRBV9 to TRBJ2-7; TRBD1 aligns across 7 bases. This CDR3 has 15 residues. With 3 bases clipped from V and 1 base from J, the junction kept 7 bases outside the gene matches. Germline CDR1 is SGDLS and CDR2 is YYNGEE. The CDR3 DNA reads as TGTGCCAGCAGCGAATCGACAGGGCCTTCCTACGAGCAGTACTTC. Amino acid sequence: CASSESTGPSYEQYF.

The chain recombines TRBV3-1 (or the pseudogene TRBV3-2) with TRBJ1-5; TRBD1 aligns across 7 bases. The CDR3 is made up of 16 amino acids. J lost 4 bases, V lost 4 bases, and 10 bases had no gene match. Germline V gives CDR1 LGHDT, CDR2 YNNKEL (reference sequence). The chain's CDR3 is CASSLGQVPLNQPQHF. DNA for the CDR3: TGTGCCAGCAGCCTAGGACAGGTCCCCTTAAATCAGCCCCAGCATTTT.

A word on this clone: The junction and the germline gene differ at one end; a read error may be behind it. Other DNA sequences in the sample encode the same CDR3. This sequence joins TRBV7-3 and TRBJ1-1; D unresolved. The CDR3 is 13 residues long. Per germline, CDR1 SGHTA and CDR2 FQGTGA. The CDR3 loop is CASSSTWNTEAFF. As DNA, the CDR3 is TGTGCCAGCAGTTCGACTTGGAACACTGAGGCTTTCTTT.

This clone has only one observation. The V call is TRBV10-3, the J call TRBJ1-5; 9 bases match TRBD1. Germline V gene lookup returns CDR1 ENHRY and CDR2 SYGVKD. The CDR3 has 16 amino acids. Trimming removed 0 bases from V and 7 bases from J; junction bases left unmatched: 7. CDR3 residues: CAISESGGTGNQPQHF. DNA of the CDR3: TGTGCCATCAGTGAGTCGGGGGGGACAGGGAACCAGCCCCAGCATTTT.

The rearrangement uses TRBV27 and TRBJ2-7, with 7 bases aligning to TRBD2. Per germline, CDR1 MNHEY and CDR2 SMNVEV (reference sequence). Germline trimming cut 2 bases from V and 6 bases from J; bases unmatched to any gene: 4. The CDR3 has 13 residues. CDR3 sequence (DNA): TGTGCCAGCAGTTTACGGACTAGTTTCGAGCAGTACTTC. It codes for CASSLRTSFEQYF.

The rearrangement links TRBV2 to TRBJ1-1; the match to TRBD1 covers 7 bases. This CDR3 is 16 amino acids long. With 3 bases clipped from V and 0 bases from J, the junction kept 7 bases outside the gene matches. Germline CDR1 and CDR2: SNHLY and FYNNEI. CDR3 region: CASSDVDREMNTEAFF. CDR3 sequence (DNA): TGTGCCAGCAGTGATGTAGACAGGGAGATGAACACTGAAGCTTTCTTT.

This clone was seen only once. The V and J genes are TRBV24-1 and TRBJ1-2, with a tentative D call TRBD1 (5 bases). V lost 3 bases and J lost 7, with 11 bases in between. The CDR3 is 13 amino acids. In germline, CDR1 is KGHDR, CDR2 SFDVKD. CDR3 region: CATSDPGIGGYTF. The CDR3 DNA is TGTGCCACCAGTGATCCAGGGATCGGTGGCTACACCTTC.

This clone was detected only once. The V and J genes are TRBV27 and TRBJ1-5; weak D call: TRBD1 (6 bases). Germline-derived CDR1 and CDR2 are MNHEY and SMNVEV (reference sequence). V was shortened by 6 bases and J by 4 bases, with 13 bases between the two germline ends. The CDR3 loop spans 14 amino acids. CDR3: CASRRDTRNQPQHF. The CDR3, as DNA: TGTGCCAGCAGGAGGGACACTAGAAATCAGCCCCAGCATTTT.

The sample holds a few counts of this clone. The J gene is TRBJ2-1, the V gene TRBV5-1; 9 positions match TRBD1. Germline-derived CDR1 and CDR2 are SGHRS and YFSETQ. With 0 bases clipped from V and 6 bases from J, the junction kept 4 bases outside the gene matches. CDR3 length: 15 residues. Here the CDR3 DNA reads TGCGCCAGCAGCTTGGGGGACAGGGTAGGCAATGAGCAGTTCTTC. It yields the protein CASSLGDRVGNEQFF.

A remark on this clone: This sample also contains other DNA sequences that code for the same CDR3. This rearrangement joins TRBV30 to TRBJ1-3; TRBD1 matches 8 bases. The V gene's germline CDR1 is GTSNPN and CDR2 SVGIG (reference sequence). V was pared by 4 bases and J by 7 bases, with 0 bases of the junction left unmatched. This CDR3 spans 11 amino acids. CDR3 region: CAWTGGNTIYF. In DNA, the CDR3 is TGTGCCTGGACAGGGGGCAACACCATATATTTT.

V gene TRBV24-1 combines with J gene TRBJ2-5, with a tentative D call TRBD1 (5 bases). V lost 7 bases to trimming and J lost 2 bases, with 13 bases between them. Germline lookup yields CDR1 KGHDR and CDR2 SFDVKD. This CDR3 has 14 residues. The CDR3 reads CATSSTGGQETQYF. CDR3 coding DNA: TGTGCCACCAGCTCAACAGGTGGGCAAGAGACCCAGTACTTC.

This sequence joins TRBV15 and TRBJ2-2; D perhaps matches TRBD1 (6 bases). The CDR3 contains 13 residues. The germline V gene has CDR1 LNHNV and CDR2 YYDKDF (reference sequence). V was trimmed by 8 bases and J by 0 bases, leaving 7 bases between them. CDR3 in amino acids: CATGTSNTGELFF. For the CDR3, the DNA is TGTGCCACCGGGACATCGAACACCGGGGAGCTGTTTTTT.